The 16 T cell receptor beta chains given below trace back to one sample, sequenced in a study of PD-1 blockade in classical Hodgkin lymphoma. Each patient's relapse followed autologous stem cell transplantation, and brentuximab vedotin exposure varied. The table came from immunoSEQ multiplex PCR; TCRdb's copy has only in-frame clones and leaves some out. This repertoire shows 40,000 to 45,000 clones, around 72% found once; its top ten account for 2.8%. The sequencing used peripheral blood mononuclear cells (PBMCs), collected before the second cycle of nivolumab. These receptors were obtained from a human donor with classical Hodgkin lymphoma.

Note on this clone: At the DNA level, this CDR3 is encoded by other sequences in the same sample as well. The chain couples TRBV19 to TRBJ1-5; TRBD1 matches at 9 bases. Germline V gives CDR1 LNHDA, CDR2 SQIVND (reference sequence). The V segment lost 6 bases and the J segment 1 base; nucleotides outside the gene matches: 4. This CDR3 spans 15 amino acids. The CDR3 bases are TGTGCCAGTAGCCGGGGGACAGGGAGCAATCAGCCCCAGCATTTT. Its protein product is CASSRGTGSNQPQHF.

The chain employs TRBV11-2 and TRBJ1-3; D is undetermined. This CDR3 spans 12 amino acids. Germline lookup yields CDR1 SGHAT and CDR2 FQNNGV. V was clipped by 5 bases and J by 5 bases, with 7 bases between them. The CDR3: CASSVGRNTIYF. The CDR3 DNA reads as TGTGCCAGCAGCGTAGGGAGAAACACCATATATTTT.

The chain is built from TRBV5-1 and TRBJ1-1; TRBD1 might be the D (6 bases). V was cut by 4 bases and J by 3 bases, with 13 bases left in between. The CDR3 extends over 14 amino acids. CDR1 SGHRS and CDR2 YFSETQ come from the germline V gene. CDR3: CASSGQGPHTEAFF. The CDR3 DNA follows: TGCGCCAGCAGCGGGCAGGGGCCCCACACTGAAGCTTTCTTT.

The chain uses TRBV7-9 and TRBJ2-7; possible D gene TRBD1, 6 bases. CDR1 is SEHNR, CDR2 FQNEAQ, per germline (reference sequence). V lost 0 bases, J lost 5 bases, and 8 bases lay in between. The CDR3 is 13 residues long. In nucleotides, the CDR3 is TGTGCCAGCAGCTTAGCACAGGGCCACGAGCAGTACTTC. Translation gives CASSLAQGHEQYF.

The rearrangement uses TRBV27 and TRBJ2-7, with D tentatively TRBD1 or TRBD2 (7 bases each). The germline gives CDR1 MNHEY, CDR2 SMNVEV (reference sequence). V gave up 4 bases and J gave up 8 bases, with 18 bases separating them. The CDR3 runs 14 residues. The CDR3: CASSSGGAIAKQYF. As DNA, the CDR3 is TGTGCCAGCAGTTCAGGGGGGGCCATTGCCAAGCAGTACTTC.

V gene TRBV28 combines with J gene TRBJ2-5; 9 bases are a match to TRBD2. The CDR3 length is 17 residues. The germline gives CDR1 MDHEN, CDR2 SYDVKM. The V and J ends lost 3 bases and 1 base, in that order; junction bases with no gene match: 9. The CDR3 DNA sequence: TGTGCCAGCAGTTTCCCGGTAGCGGGAGTCCTCCAAGAGACCCAGTACTTC. Amino acid sequence: CASSFPVAGVLQETQYF.

This clone was seen only once. The chain couples TRBV6-4 to TRBJ2-3, with D perhaps assigned TRBD1 or TRBD2 (5 bases each). The length of the CDR3 is 13 residues. Germline-derived CDR1 and CDR2 are MRHNA and SNTAGT. V was clipped by 8 bases and J by 5 bases, with 14 bases between them. The CDR3 is CASPGPYRDTQYF. DNA for the CDR3: TGTGCCAGCCCGGGGCCTTATAGAGATACGCAGTATTTT.

Comments on this clone: The sample holds other DNA sequences that translate to the same CDR3. This chain joins TRBV13 and TRBJ2-6; perhaps TRBD2 as D (6 bases). The CDR3 has 16 amino acids. Trimming shortened V by 1 base and J by 2 bases, and 9 bases separated the two germline ends. Germline V gives CDR1 PRHDT, CDR2 FYEKMQ (reference sequence). The CDR3 region is CASSLAAGTGANVLTF. CDR3 nucleotides: TGTGCCAGCAGCTTAGCTGCGGGAACTGGGGCCAACGTCCTGACTTTC.

The V call is TRBV18, the J call TRBJ1-1; unclear D gene. This CDR3 spans 12 amino acids. Germline CDR1 and CDR2: KGHSH and LQKENI. The V gene lost 2 bases and the J gene lost 6 bases, with 7 bases spanning the gap. CDR3 nucleotides: TGTGCCAGCTCACCAGTTGGCTCTGAAGCTTTCTTT. It translates to CASSPVGSEAFF.

The gene calls are TRBV30 and TRBJ1-2, with TRBD1 matching 8 bases. The V gene end was trimmed by 5 bases and the J gene end by 8 bases; junction bases not matched to a gene: 10. The germline CDR1 and CDR2 sequences are GTSNPN and SVGIG (reference sequence). The CDR3 is 13 residues long. The CDR3 is CAWGKTGVGGYTF. The CDR3 coding sequence is TGTGCCTGGGGAAAGACAGGGGTCGGGGGCTACACCTTC.

This chain joins TRBV19 and TRBJ2-1; D might be TRBD1 or TRBD2, each matching 5 bases. V gave up 3 bases and J gave up 2 bases, with 14 bases separating them. This CDR3 has 16 amino acids. Germline CDR1 is LNHDA and CDR2 is SQIVND (reference sequence). CDR3: CASSIRWGFTYNEQFF. As DNA, the CDR3 is TGTGCCAGTAGTATTCGATGGGGGTTTACCTACAATGAGCAGTTCTTC.

This clone came up once. This rearrangement joins TRBV5-4 to TRBJ2-7; perhaps TRBD1 as D (5 bases). Germline-derived CDR1 and CDR2 are SGHNT and YYREEE (reference sequence). V was clipped by 2 bases and J by 2 bases, with 5 bases between them. This CDR3 is 12 amino acids long. This CDR3 is CASSLGAYEQYF. The CDR3 DNA follows: TGTGCCAGCAGCTTAGGGGCCTACGAGCAGTACTTC. Variable domain in full (rest from reference TRBV5-4 and TRBJ2-7): ETGVTQSPTHLIKTRGQQVTLRCSSQSGHNTVSWYQQALGQGPQFIFQYYREEENGRGNFPPRFSGLQFPNYSSELNVNALELDDSALYLCASSLGAYEQYFGPGTRLTVT.

The rearrangement links TRBV30 to TRBJ2-2; either TRBD1 or TRBD2 may supply D (5 bases each). The germline V and J ends were trimmed by 4 bases and 4 bases, with 16 bases remaining between them. This CDR3 contains 15 residues. The V gene's germline CDR1 is GTSNPN and CDR2 SVGIG (reference sequence). CDR3 loop: CAWTLGGVGTGELFF. CDR3 sequence (DNA): TGTGCCTGGACTCTTGGGGGAGTTGGCACCGGGGAGCTGTTTTTT.

The CDR3 sequence: CASSLGSGEKLFF. CDR3 nucleotides: TGCGCCAGCAGCTTGGGGTCCGGGGAAAAACTGTTTTTT. V is TRBV5-1 and J is TRBJ1-4, with D unresolved. Germline V gives CDR1 SGHRS, CDR2 YFSETQ. The CDR3 sequence is 13 residues long. The V end lost 0 bases, the J end lost 8 bases, and 8 bases lay between the germline ends.

The genes are TRBV7-8 and TRBJ2-5; 7 bases agree with TRBD1. This CDR3 is built from 17 residues. Trimming at V came to 4 bases and at J to 5 bases, leaving 16 bases not matched to a gene. The V gene's germline CDR1 is SGHVS and CDR2 FQNEAQ. The CDR3 bases are TGTGCCAGCAGCTGGATTAACGGGACAGTCCACAGGGAGACCCAGTACTTC. This gives the protein CASSWINGTVHRETQYF. Full variable domain (outside the CDR3, taken from reference TRBV7-8 and TRBJ2-5): GAGVSQSPRYKVAKRGQDVALRCDPISGHVSLFWYQQALGQGPEFLTYFQNEAQLDKSGLPSDRFFAERPEGSVSTLKIQRTQQEDSAVYLCASSWINGTVHRETQYFGPGTRLLVL.

This chain connects TRBV6-1 to TRBJ2-7; the D gene is possibly TRBD2 (6 bases). With 2 bases removed from V and 3 bases from J, the gap between germline ends came to 14 bases. This CDR3 is built from 15 residues. The V gene's germline CDR1 is MNHNS and CDR2 SASEGT. The CDR3 protein is CASSETGTGVYEQYF. The CDR3 DNA follows: TGTGCCAGCAGTGAAACGGGCACGGGAGTCTACGAGCAGTACTTC.